The clone carrying this TCR beta chain was seen ten or more times. Its specificity is not known. Samples came from axillary lymph nodes draining the breast cancer. From the multiplex PCR reads, TCRdb called clonotypes with MiXCR, one entry per CDR3 protein. The sample records about 130,000 distinct CDR3 sequences, less than 20% being singletons. With 3 bases removed from V and 4 bases from J, the gap between germline ends came to 13 bases. Per germline, CDR1 SGDLS and CDR2 YYNGEE. The CDR3 consists of 14 residues. The sample is drawn from a study of breast tumors, draining lymph nodes, adjacent tissues. General study findings and limits: Findings are consistent with lymph node origin and intratumoral expansion of most tumor T cells. Tumor repertoires ranked between lymph nodes and nontumor tissue in diversity, with V and J gene preferences. Luminal-like breast cancer showed significantly greater tumor-nontumor repertoire similarity than basal-like breast cancer did.

The sequence was obtained from a female donor with breast cancer. Some clones in this sample may be carry-over from other donors' samples. Sequencing was done on a sample of axillary lymph node tissue. The rearrangement links TRBV9 to TRBJ1-2; weak D call: TRBD1 (5 bases). Written as DNA, the CDR3 is TGTGCCAGCAGCGGACCTGGGGCCCTCTATGGCTACACCTTC. This encodes CASSGPGALYGYTF.